This section outlines one T cell receptor (beta chain) sequence together with its context. Its antigen is unidentified. At the Johns Hopkins FTIC core, DNA taken from cultured CD4+ T cells was sequenced by way of the Oncomine TCR Beta short-read assay. TCRdb itself ran the PCR reads through MiXCR, one entry per CDR3 protein. Among about 28,000 distinct CDR3 sequences listed, less than 80% were seen once. This sample stems from a study of vaccination and CD4 T cells after COVID-19. Across the study: Participants were given two doses of BNT162b2 or mRNA-1273 vaccine.

Treatment specified: approximately nine-day PBMC culture with coronavirus spike peptide pools or control peptides (ViraFEST assay). CDR3 length: 15 amino acids. The germline gives CDR1 MNHEY, CDR2 SVGAGI. The V and J ends lost 2 bases and 3 bases respectively, with 11 bases between them. Sequenced material: CD4+ T cells from blood, cultured in vitro, taken after SARS-CoV-2 vaccination. The chain joins TRBV6-5 to TRBJ1-5; weak D call: TRBD1 (6 bases). The clonotype was recovered from a human donor who received a COVID-19 vaccine. CDR3 DNA sequence: TGTGCCAGCAGTTACGGGGGGGGCAACAATCAGCCCCAGCATTTT. Residues: CASSYGGGNNQPQHF.